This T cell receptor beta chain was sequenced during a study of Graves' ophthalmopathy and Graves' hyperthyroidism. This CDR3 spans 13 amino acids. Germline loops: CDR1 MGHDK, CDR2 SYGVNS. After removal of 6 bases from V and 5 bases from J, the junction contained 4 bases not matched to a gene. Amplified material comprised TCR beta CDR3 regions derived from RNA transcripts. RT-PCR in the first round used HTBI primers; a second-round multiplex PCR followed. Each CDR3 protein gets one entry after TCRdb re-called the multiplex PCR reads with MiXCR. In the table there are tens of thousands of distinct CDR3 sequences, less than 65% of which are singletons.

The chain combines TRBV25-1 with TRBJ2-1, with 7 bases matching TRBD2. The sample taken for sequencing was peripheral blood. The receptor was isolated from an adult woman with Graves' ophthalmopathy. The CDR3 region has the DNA TGTGCCAGCAGCCCCCTAGCGGACAATGAGCAGTTCTTC. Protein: CASSPLADNEQFF.